This passage covers 3 T cell receptor beta chains from one sample sequenced in a study of neurological immune-mediated disorders (dated by TCRdb to between 2018 and 2020). Libraries were built with 5' RACE. Sequenced on an Illumina HiSeq 2500. TCRdb redid the processing of the public reads, applying fastp at Q25 and MiXCR, and retained in-frame beta chains. Rows with a matching CDR3 protein are joined into one entry that keeps the most common DNA and genes. This sample lists 3,500 to 5,000 distinct CDR3 sequences; 32% were detected once. The top ten clonotypes cover about 42% of the sample. Sample: CD8+ T cells from blood. Receptor source: a man over 45 with HTLV-1-associated myelopathy (HAM/TSP).

This clonotype occurred many times. CDR3 sequence reads: CASSLTSPSYNSPLHF. The CDR3 nucleotides read TGTGCCAGCAGCTTAACGTCGCCCTCCTATAATTCACCCCTCCACTTT. The rearrangement links TRBV7-3 to TRBJ1-6; D is uncertain. The CDR3 is 16 residues long. Germline CDR1 and CDR2: SGHTA and FQGTGA. The ends were cut back, 0 bases at V and 0 bases at J, with 6 bases in the middle.

The sample holds a few counts of this clonotype. The chain links TRBV7-9 to TRBJ2-7; D ambiguous. Trimming removed 4 bases from V and 2 bases from J, with 3 bases in between. Germline CDR1 reads SEHNR; CDR2 reads FQNEAQ (reference sequence). The CDR3 runs 11 residues. The chain's CDR3 is CASSSAYEQYF. The CDR3 DNA sequence: TGTGCCAGCAGCTCCGCCTACGAGCAGTACTTC.

V usage is TRBV20-1 and J usage is TRBJ2-2; the D gene is possibly TRBD2 (6 bases). The V end lost 0 bases, the J end lost 3 bases, and 11 bases lay between the germline ends. This CDR3 is 15 amino acids long. From germline, CDR1 is DFQATT and CDR2 SNEGSKA (reference sequence). This chain's CDR3 is CSARDGGKDTGELFF. CDR3 in DNA: TGCAGTGCTAGAGATGGGGGGAAGGACACCGGGGAGCTGTTTTTT.